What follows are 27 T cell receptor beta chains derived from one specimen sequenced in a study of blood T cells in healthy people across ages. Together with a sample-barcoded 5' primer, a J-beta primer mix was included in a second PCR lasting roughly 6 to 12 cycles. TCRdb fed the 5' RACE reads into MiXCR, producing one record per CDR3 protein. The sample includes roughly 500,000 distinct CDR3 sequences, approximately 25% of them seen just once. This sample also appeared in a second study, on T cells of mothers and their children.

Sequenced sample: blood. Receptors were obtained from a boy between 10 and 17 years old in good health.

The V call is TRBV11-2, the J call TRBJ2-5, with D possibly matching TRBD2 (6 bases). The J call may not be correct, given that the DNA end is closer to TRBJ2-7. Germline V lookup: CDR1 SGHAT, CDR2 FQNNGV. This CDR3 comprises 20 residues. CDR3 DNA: TGTGCCAGCAGCCCCCTCCGTGGGGAAAGCTGGAGGGCCCAAACCTACGAGCAGTACTTC. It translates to CASSPLRGESWRAQTYEQYF.

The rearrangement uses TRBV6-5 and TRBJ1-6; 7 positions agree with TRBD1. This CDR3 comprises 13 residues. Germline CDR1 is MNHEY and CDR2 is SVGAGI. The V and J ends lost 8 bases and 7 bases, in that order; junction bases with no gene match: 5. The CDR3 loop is CASYGTENSPLHF. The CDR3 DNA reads TGTGCCAGCTATGGGACAGAGAATTCACCCCTCCACTTT.

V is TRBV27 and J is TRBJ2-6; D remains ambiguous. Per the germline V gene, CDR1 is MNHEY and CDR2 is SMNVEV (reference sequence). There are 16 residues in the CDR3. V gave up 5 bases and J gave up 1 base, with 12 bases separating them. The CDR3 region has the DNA TGTGCCAGCAGTCGGAATATTGGATCTGGGGCCAACGTCCTGACTTTC. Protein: CASSRNIGSGANVLTF.

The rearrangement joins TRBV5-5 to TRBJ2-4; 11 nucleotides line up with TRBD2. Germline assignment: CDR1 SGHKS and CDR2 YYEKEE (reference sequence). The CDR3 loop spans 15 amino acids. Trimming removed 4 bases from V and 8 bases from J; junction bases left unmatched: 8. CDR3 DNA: TGTGCCAGCAGCACGGTGGAACTAGCGGGAGACATTCAGTACTTC. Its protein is CASSTVELAGDIQYF. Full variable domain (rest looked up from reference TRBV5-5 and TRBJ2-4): DAGVTQSPTHLIKTRGQQVTLRCSPISGHKSVSWYQQVLGQGPQFIFQYYEKEERGRGNFPDRFSARQFPNYSSELNVNALLLGDSALYLCASSTVELAGDIQYFGAGTRLSVL.

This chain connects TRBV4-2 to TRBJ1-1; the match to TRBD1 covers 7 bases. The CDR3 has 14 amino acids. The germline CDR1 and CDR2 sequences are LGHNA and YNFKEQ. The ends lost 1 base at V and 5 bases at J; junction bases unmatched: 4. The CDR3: CASSQALQGTEAFF. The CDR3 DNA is TGTGCCAGCAGCCAAGCCCTACAGGGGACTGAAGCTTTCTTT.

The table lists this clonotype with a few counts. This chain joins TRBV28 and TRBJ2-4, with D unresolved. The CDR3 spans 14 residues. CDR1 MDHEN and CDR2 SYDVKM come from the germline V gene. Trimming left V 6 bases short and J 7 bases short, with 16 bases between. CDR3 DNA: TGTGCCAGCAGATACGGCGGCCCTAGGAACATTCAGTACTTC. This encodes CASRYGGPRNIQYF. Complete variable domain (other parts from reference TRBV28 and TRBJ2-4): DVKVTQSSRYLVKRTGEKVFLECVQDMDHENMFWYRQDPGLGLRLIYFSYDVKMKEKGDIPEGYSVSREKKERFSLILESASTNQTSMYLCASRYGGPRNIQYFGAGTRLSVL.

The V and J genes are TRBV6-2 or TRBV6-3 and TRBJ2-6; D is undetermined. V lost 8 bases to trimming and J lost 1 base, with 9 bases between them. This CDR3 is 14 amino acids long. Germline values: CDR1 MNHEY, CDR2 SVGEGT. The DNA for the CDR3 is TGTGCCAGCGGACCTGGGTCTGGGGCCAACGTCCTGACTTTC. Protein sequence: CASGPGSGANVLTF.

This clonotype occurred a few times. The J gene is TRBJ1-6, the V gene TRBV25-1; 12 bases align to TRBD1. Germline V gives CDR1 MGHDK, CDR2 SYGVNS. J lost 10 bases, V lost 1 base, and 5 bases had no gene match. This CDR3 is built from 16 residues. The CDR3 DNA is TGTGCCAGCAGTGAATTCGGGACAGGGGGCCCATCACCCCTCCACTTT. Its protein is CASSEFGTGGPSPLHF.

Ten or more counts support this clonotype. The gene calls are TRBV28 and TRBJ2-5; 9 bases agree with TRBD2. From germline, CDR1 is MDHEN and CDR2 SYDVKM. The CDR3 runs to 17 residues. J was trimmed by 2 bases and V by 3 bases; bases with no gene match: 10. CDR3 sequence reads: CASSFLAGAQTQETQYF. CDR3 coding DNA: TGTGCCAGCAGTTTTTTAGCGGGGGCCCAGACTCAAGAGACCCAGTACTTC.

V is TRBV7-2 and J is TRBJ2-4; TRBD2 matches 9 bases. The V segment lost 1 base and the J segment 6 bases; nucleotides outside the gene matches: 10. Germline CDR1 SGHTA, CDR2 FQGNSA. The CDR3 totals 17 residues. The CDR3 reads CASSLGPLRGGGNIQYF. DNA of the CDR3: TGTGCCAGCAGCTTAGGCCCACTGCGCGGGGGGGGAAACATTCAGTACTTC.

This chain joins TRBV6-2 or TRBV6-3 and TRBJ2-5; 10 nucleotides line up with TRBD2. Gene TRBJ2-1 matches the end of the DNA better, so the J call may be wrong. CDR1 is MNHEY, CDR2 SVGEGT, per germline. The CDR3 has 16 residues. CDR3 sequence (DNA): TGTGCCAGCACATCCGGGACTAGCGTAACCTACAATGAGCAGTTCTTC. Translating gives CASTSGTSVTYNEQFF.

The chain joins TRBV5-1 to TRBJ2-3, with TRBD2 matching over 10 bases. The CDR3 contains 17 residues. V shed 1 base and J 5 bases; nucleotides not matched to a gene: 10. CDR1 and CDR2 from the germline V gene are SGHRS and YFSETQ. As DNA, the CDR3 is TGCGCCAGCAGCTTGTTAGAAGTACTAGCGGGGAAAGATACGCAGTATTTT. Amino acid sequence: CASSLLEVLAGKDTQYF.

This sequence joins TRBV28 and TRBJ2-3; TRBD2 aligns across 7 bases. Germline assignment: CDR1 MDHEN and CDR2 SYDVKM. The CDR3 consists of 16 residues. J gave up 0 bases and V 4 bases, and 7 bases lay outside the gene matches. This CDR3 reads CASSSRAGRSTDTQYF. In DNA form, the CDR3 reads TGTGCCAGCAGTTCCCGAGCGGGGCGAAGCACAGATACGCAGTATTTT.

The CDR3 region is CSAPAGQGWTEAFF. CDR3 sequence (DNA): TGCAGTGCCCCAGCAGGGCAGGGCTGGACTGAAGCTTTCTTT. J is TRBJ1-1 and V is TRBV20-1, with D perhaps matching TRBD1 (5 bases). V shed 6 bases and J shed 5 bases, with 19 bases lying between them. The germline CDR1 and CDR2 sequences are DFQATT and SNEGSKA (reference sequence). The CDR3 is 14 residues long.

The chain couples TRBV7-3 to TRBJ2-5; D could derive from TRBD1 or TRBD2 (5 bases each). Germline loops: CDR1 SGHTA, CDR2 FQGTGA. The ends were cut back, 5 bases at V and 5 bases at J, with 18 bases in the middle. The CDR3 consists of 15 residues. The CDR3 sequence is CASSESGTWGETQYF. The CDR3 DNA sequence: TGTGCCAGCAGCGAATCCGGGACGTGGGGGGAGACCCAGTACTTC. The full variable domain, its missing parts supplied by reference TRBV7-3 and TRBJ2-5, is GAGVSQTPSNKVTEKGKYVELRCDPISGHTALYWYRQSLGQGPEFLIYFQGTGAADDSGLPNDRFFAVRPEGSVSTLKIQRTERGDSAVYLCASSESGTWGETQYFGPGTRLLVL.

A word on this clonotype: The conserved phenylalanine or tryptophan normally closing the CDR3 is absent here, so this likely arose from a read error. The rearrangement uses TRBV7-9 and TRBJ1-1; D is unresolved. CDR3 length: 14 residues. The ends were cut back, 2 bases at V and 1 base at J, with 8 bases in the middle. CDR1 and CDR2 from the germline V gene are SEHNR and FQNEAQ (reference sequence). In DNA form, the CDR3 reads TGTGCCAGCAGCTTACTGGTAGGGAACACTGAAGCTTTCCTT. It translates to CASSLLVGNTEAFL.

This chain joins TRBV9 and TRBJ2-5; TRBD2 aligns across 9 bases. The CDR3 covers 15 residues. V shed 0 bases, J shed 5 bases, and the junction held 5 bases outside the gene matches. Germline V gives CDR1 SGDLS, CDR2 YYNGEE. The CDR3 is CASSVGGGVPETQYF. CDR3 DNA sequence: TGTGCCAGCAGCGTAGGCGGGGGGGTTCCGGAGACCCAGTACTTC.

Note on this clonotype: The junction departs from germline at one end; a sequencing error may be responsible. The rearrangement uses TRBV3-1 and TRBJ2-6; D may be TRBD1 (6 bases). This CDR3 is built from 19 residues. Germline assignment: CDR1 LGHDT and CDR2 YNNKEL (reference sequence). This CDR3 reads CASSQTDRTFWSGANVLTF. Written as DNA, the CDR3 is TGTGCCAGCAGCCAGACGGACAGAACCTTTTGGTCTGGGGCCAACGTCCTTACTTTC. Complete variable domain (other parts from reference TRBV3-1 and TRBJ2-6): DTAVSQTPKYLVTQMGNDKSIKCEQNLGHDTMYWYKQDSKKFLKIMFSYNNKELIINETVPNRFSPKSPDKAHLNLHINSLELGDSAVYFCASSQTDRTFWSGANVLTFGAGSRLTVL.

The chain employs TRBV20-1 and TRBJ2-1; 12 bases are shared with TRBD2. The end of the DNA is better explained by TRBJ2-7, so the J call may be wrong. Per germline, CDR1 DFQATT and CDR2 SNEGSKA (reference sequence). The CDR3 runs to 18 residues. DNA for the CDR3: TGCAGTGCTAGGGAGAGCCTGACTAGCGGGAGTAAATTCTACGAGCAGTACTTC. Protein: CSARESLTSGSKFYEQYF.

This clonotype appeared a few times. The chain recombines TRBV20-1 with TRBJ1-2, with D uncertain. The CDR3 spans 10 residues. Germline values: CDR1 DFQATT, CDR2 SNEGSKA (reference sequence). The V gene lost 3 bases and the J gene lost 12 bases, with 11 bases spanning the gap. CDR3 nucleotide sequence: TGCAGTGCTAGTTTCAACGATCACACCTTC. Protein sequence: CSASFNDHTF.

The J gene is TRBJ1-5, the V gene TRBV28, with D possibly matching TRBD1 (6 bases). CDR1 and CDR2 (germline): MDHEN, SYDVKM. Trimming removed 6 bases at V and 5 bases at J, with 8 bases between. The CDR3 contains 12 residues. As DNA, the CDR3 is TGTGCCAGCAGGGACAGTCATCAGCCCCAGCATTTT. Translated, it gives CASRDSHQPQHF.

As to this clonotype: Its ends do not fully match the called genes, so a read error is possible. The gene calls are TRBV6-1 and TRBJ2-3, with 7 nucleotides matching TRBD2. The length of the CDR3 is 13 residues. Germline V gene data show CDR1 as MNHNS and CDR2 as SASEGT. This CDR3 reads CASSPTSIDTQYF. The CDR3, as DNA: TGTGCCAGCAGTCCGACTAGCATAGATACGCAGTATTTT.

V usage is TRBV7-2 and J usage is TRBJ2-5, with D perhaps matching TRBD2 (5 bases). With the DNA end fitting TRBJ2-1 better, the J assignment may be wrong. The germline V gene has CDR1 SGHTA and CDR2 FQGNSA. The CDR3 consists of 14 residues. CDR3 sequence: CASSPGIESDEQFF. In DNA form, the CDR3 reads TGTGCCAGCAGCCCGGGAATAGAGAGCGATGAGCAGTTCTTC.

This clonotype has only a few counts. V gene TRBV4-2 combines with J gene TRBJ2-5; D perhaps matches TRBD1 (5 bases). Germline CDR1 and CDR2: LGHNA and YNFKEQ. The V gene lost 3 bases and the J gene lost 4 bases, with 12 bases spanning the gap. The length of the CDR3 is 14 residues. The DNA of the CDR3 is TGTGCCAGCAGCCAGGGGCCCAAAGGAGAGACCCAGTACTTC. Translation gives CASSQGPKGETQYF.

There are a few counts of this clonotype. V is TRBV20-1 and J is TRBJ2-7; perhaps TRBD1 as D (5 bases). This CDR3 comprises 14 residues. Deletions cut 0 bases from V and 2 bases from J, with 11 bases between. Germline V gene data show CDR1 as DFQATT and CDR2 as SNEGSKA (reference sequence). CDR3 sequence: CSARDLGATYEQYF. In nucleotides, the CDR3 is TGCAGTGCTAGAGATTTAGGGGCCACCTACGAGCAGTACTTC.

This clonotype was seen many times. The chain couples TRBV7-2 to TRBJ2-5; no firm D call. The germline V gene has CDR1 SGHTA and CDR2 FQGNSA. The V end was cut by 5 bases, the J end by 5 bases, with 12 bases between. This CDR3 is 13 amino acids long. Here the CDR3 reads CASSPGSIETQYF. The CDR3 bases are TGTGCCAGCAGCCCCGGATCTATCGAGACCCAGTACTTC.

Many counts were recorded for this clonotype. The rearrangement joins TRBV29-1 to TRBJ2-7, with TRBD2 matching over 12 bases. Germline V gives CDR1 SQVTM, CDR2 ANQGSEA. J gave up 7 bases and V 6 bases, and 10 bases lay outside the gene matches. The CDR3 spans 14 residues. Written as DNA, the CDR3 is TGCAGCGTAGATGGACTAGCGGGGCCTGTGGAGCAGTACTTC. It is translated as CSVDGLAGPVEQYF.